This entry lists 27 T cell receptor beta chains sequenced from one sample in a study of T cell repertoires in aging, cancer and after chemotherapy. Peripheral blood genomic DNA, not sorted cells or RNA, was the template. Multiplex touch-down PCR with TRB-A/B primers amplified rearranged V-D-J TRB sequences. A single record per CDR3 protein comes from TCRdb applying MiXCR to the multiplex PCR reads. The sample consists of over a thousand distinct CDR3 sequences, about 20% of them appearing once. The sample consisted of blood. These receptors all come from a human donor with a solid tumor.

This clonotype is medium-sized within its sample. The rearrangement uses TRBV7-9 and TRBJ2-5; 9 positions match TRBD2. Looked up from germline, CDR1 is SEHNR and CDR2 is FQNEAQ (reference sequence). V gave up 5 bases and J gave up 2 bases; unmatched junction bases: 3. The length of the CDR3 is 14 residues. The CDR3 here is CASSVLAGQETQYF. The CDR3 nucleotides are TGTGCCAGCAGCGTTCTAGCGGGGCAAGAGACCCAGTACTTC.

This clonotype was seen once. A much larger clone is a single base away; this may be a read error. This sequence joins TRBV19 and TRBJ2-3; no reliable D call. The CDR3 covers 15 residues. Germline V gene data show CDR1 as LNHDA and CDR2 as SQIVND (reference sequence). The CDR3 sequence: CVSSISRSSTDTQYF. The CDR3 DNA is TGTGTCAGTAGTATAAGCCGGTCCAGCACAGATACGCAGTATTTT.

The chain combines TRBV24-1 with TRBJ2-1; 10 bases align to TRBD2. V gave up 8 bases and J gave up 8 bases; unmatched junction bases: 5. Germline-derived CDR1 and CDR2 are KGHDR and SFDVKD. This CDR3 has 13 residues. CDR3 sequence: CATMSGRDDEQFF. As DNA, the CDR3 is TGTGCCACCATGAGCGGGAGGGACGATGAGCAGTTCTTC.

This clonotype occurred once. The chain combines TRBV6-5 with TRBJ2-7; D might be TRBD1 (5 bases). The V end was cut by 5 bases, the J end by 1 base, with 15 bases between. The CDR3 loop spans 15 amino acids. In germline, CDR1 is MNHEY, CDR2 SVGAGI. CDR3 sequence: CASSSPRAGSYEQYF. Here the CDR3 DNA reads TGTGCCAGCAGTAGCCCCCGGGCAGGGTCCTACGAGCAGTACTTC.

This clonotype is termed medium-sized. The chain employs TRBV13 and TRBJ2-3; 8 positions agree with TRBD1. CDR1 PRHDT and CDR2 FYEKMQ come from the germline V gene (reference sequence). V gave up 1 base and J gave up 4 bases; unmatched junction bases: 7. The CDR3 has 16 residues. CDR3 nucleotide sequence: TGTGCCAGCAGCTTAGTTACAGGGGGAACGGCAGATACGCAGTATTTT. Translating gives CASSLVTGGTADTQYF. The variable domain in full, completed from reference TRBV13 and TRBJ2-3, reads AAGVIQSPRHLIKEKRETATLKCYPIPRHDTVYWYQQGPGQDPQFLISFYEKMQSDKGSIPDRFSAQQFSDYHSELNMSSLELGDSALYFCASSLVTGGTADTQYFGPGTRLTVL.

The CDR3 sequence: CSASPRRLLNTEAFF. In nucleotides, the CDR3 is TGCAGTGCTAGCCCCAGACGGTTACTGAACACTGAAGCTTTCTTT. This rearrangement joins TRBV20-1 to TRBJ1-1; D is unclear. Per germline, CDR1 DFQATT and CDR2 SNEGSKA (reference sequence). V was cut by 3 bases and J by 0 bases, with 14 bases left in between. CDR3 length: 15 residues.

Sample share makes this clonotype medium-sized. The gene calls are TRBV5-6 and TRBJ1-1; D uncertain. Trimming removed 3 bases from V and 3 bases from J, with 3 bases in between. This CDR3 region has 11 residues. Germline assignment: CDR1 SGHDT and CDR2 YYEEEE. The CDR3 loop is CASSWYTEAFF. The CDR3 nucleotides are TGTGCCAGCAGCTGGTACACTGAAGCTTTCTTT. The full variable domain, with the rest looked up from reference TRBV5-6 and TRBJ1-1, is DAGVTQSPTHLIKTRGQQVTLRCSPKSGHDTVSWYQQALGQGPQFIFQYYEEEERQRGNFPDRFSGHQFPNYSSELNVNALLLGDSALYLCASSWYTEAFFGQGTRLTVV.

The rearrangement joins TRBV6-1 to TRBJ2-3, with TRBD1 as a possible D gene (5 bases). The CDR3 is made up of 13 amino acids. Germline assignment: CDR1 MNHNS and CDR2 SASEGT. V lost 3 bases and J lost 5, with 9 bases in between. The CDR3 DNA follows: TGTGCCAGCAGTGATGGGGCAGAAGATACGCAGTATTTT. This sequence encodes CASSDGAEDTQYF.

Only a few counts were recorded for this clonotype. The chain carries TRBV13 and TRBJ1-1, with a tentative D call TRBD1 (5 bases). The germline V gene encodes CDR1 PRHDT and CDR2 FYEKMQ (reference sequence). This CDR3 contains 14 residues. V lost 5 bases and J lost 5, with 15 bases in between. The CDR3, as DNA: TGTGCCAGCAGCGACTGGGACCTCGGGACTGAAGCTTTCTTT. Its protein product is CASSDWDLGTEAFF. The full variable domain, its missing parts supplied by reference TRBV13 and TRBJ1-1, is AAGVIQSPRHLIKEKRETATLKCYPIPRHDTVYWYQQGPGQDPQFLISFYEKMQSDKGSIPDRFSAQQFSDYHSELNMSSLELGDSALYFCASSDWDLGTEAFFGQGTRLTVV.

A single count supports this clonotype. A much bigger clone sits one base away, suggesting this may be a read error. V and J are TRBV29-1 and TRBJ2-2, with 9 positions matching TRBD1. This CDR3 is built from 14 residues. The germline gives CDR1 SQVTM, CDR2 ANQGSEA. Here the CDR3 reads CSVEGQGNTEELFF. The CDR3 DNA is TGCAGCGTAGAGGGACAGGGTAACACCGAGGAGCTGTTTTTT.

In this sample, this clonotype is medium-sized. CDR3: CSVVALSGRRENIQYF. The CDR3 DNA reads as TGCAGCGTTGTGGCACTTAGCGGGAGAAGGGAAAACATTCAGTACTTC. The V call is TRBV29-1, the J call TRBJ2-4; 9 bases map to TRBD2. J lost 5 bases, V lost 4 bases, and 12 bases had no gene match. The CDR3 covers 16 residues. Germline CDR1 SQVTM, CDR2 ANQGSEA.

This clonotype rates as medium-sized. The rearrangement joins TRBV6-2 or TRBV6-3 to TRBJ1-2; D ambiguous. CDR1 is MNHEY, CDR2 SVGEGT, per germline. The CDR3 is 15 residues long. Trimming cost V 3 bases and J 4 bases, with 15 bases left between them. CDR3 DNA: TGTGCCAGCAGTTATGGGCCGATCGGCGGCTATGGCTACACCTTC. This gives the protein CASSYGPIGGYGYTF.

The CDR3 spells CSAPSTSGGPLQTNEQFF. In DNA, the CDR3 is TGCAGTGCTCCTTCGACTAGCGGGGGGCCCTTACAGACCAATGAGCAGTTCTTC. The chain carries TRBV20-1 and TRBJ2-1; 13 bases line up with TRBD2. The CDR3 has 18 amino acids. V lost 5 bases, J lost 6 bases, and 16 bases stayed unmatched. Germline V lookup: CDR1 DFQATT, CDR2 SNEGSKA (reference sequence).

By frequency in the sample, this clonotype is medium-sized. This chain joins TRBV30 and TRBJ2-2; D is unclear. CDR1 and CDR2 (germline): GTSNPN, SVGIG (reference sequence). V was trimmed by 7 bases and J by 7 bases, leaving 7 bases between them. The CDR3 is 10 amino acids. CDR3 bases: TGTGCCTCCTCGAGCGGGGAGCTGTTTTTT. This translates into CASSSGELFF. The full variable domain, its missing parts supplied by reference TRBV30 and TRBJ2-2, is SQTIHQWPATLVQPVGSPLSLECTVEGTSNPNLYWYRQAAGRGLQLLFYSVGIGQISSEVPQNLSASRPQDRQFILSSKKLLLSDSGFYLCASSSGELFFGEGSRLTVL.

This clonotype is deemed medium-sized. The chain carries TRBV29-1 and TRBJ2-7, with D perhaps given as TRBD1 or TRBD2 (6 bases each). Looked up from germline, CDR1 is SQVTM and CDR2 is ANQGSEA. V gave up 7 bases and J gave up 5 bases, with 12 bases separating them. The CDR3 has 11 amino acids. CDR3 coding DNA: TGCAGCGGGGGGGCGCCCGACGAGCAGTACTTC. Translation: CSGGAPDEQYF.

The chain is built from TRBV4-1 and TRBJ2-7; D perhaps matches TRBD2 (5 bases). V was cut by 4 bases and J by 5 bases, with 15 bases left in between. CDR1 and CDR2 from the germline V gene are MGHRA and YSYEKL. The CDR3 runs 14 residues. In DNA form, the CDR3 reads TGCGCCAGCAGCCGGGTCGGGGAGAGGAACGAGCAGTACTTC. It translates to CASSRVGERNEQYF.

This clonotype ranks as medium-sized. The rearrangement links TRBV6-5 to TRBJ2-7; D is possibly TRBD1 (5 bases). Germline CDR1 reads MNHEY; CDR2 reads SVGAGI. CDR3 length equals 18 residues. The V and J ends lost 0 bases and 2 bases respectively, with 20 bases between them. CDR3 sequence reads: CASSYSRLSQARPYEQYF. The CDR3 DNA reads as TGTGCCAGCAGTTACTCGAGGCTGTCACAGGCCCGACCCTACGAGCAGTACTTC.

V usage is TRBV20-1 and J usage is TRBJ2-1; 14 bases map to TRBD2. J was trimmed by 11 bases and V by 2 bases; bases with no gene match: 20. CDR1 and CDR2 from the germline V gene are DFQATT and SNEGSKA (reference sequence). The CDR3 is 19 residues long. The CDR3 sequence: CSARLSWGLAGAGRGKQFF. CDR3 coding DNA: TGCAGTGCTAGATTAAGCTGGGGACTAGCGGGGGCGGGCCGTGGGAAGCAGTTCTTC.

This clonotype is labeled as medium-sized. The chain carries TRBV12-3 or TRBV12-4 and TRBJ1-2; TRBD1 aligns across 9 bases. CDR3 length: 13 amino acids. The V segment lost 5 bases and the J segment 4 bases; nucleotides outside the gene matches: 2. DNA of the CDR3: TGTGCCAGCAGTGGGGGACAGGGCTATGGCTACACCTTC. It translates to CASSGGQGYGYTF.

This chain connects TRBV20-1 to TRBJ2-7, with a weak D call TRBD2 (5 bases). The CDR3 has 15 amino acids. V shed 3 bases and J shed 1 base, with 16 bases lying between them. Per germline, CDR1 DFQATT and CDR2 SNEGSKA (reference sequence). CDR3 residues: CSARTQAELSYEQYF. CDR3 DNA: TGCAGTGCTAGGACTCAAGCGGAACTTTCCTACGAGCAGTACTTC.

By share, this clonotype counts as medium-sized. The chain combines TRBV20-1 with TRBJ1-2; D is uncertain. The CDR3 spans 13 residues. Germline V lookup: CDR1 DFQATT, CDR2 SNEGSKA (reference sequence). Trimming stripped 3 bases from V and 10 bases from J, with 18 bases between. The CDR3 protein is CSASEPDSTHYTF. In nucleotides, the CDR3 is TGCAGTGCTAGTGAACCGGACTCCACCCACTACACCTTC.

The gene calls are TRBV11-2 and TRBJ2-1; D perhaps matches TRBD1 (5 bases). V lost 5 bases and J lost 6, with 20 bases in between. The CDR3 covers 16 residues. CDR1 is SGHAT and CDR2 is FQNNGV in the germline V gene. CDR3 sequence reads: CASSLRVFLQGNEQFF. CDR3 bases: TGTGCCAGCAGCCTCCGGGTCTTCCTCCAGGGCAATGAGCAGTTCTTC.

The chain has TRBV20-1 and TRBJ2-1; the match to TRBD2 covers 10 bases. Looked up from germline, CDR1 is DFQATT and CDR2 is SNEGSKA (reference sequence). The J segment lost 7 bases and the V segment lost 4 bases, leaving 16 bases of the junction unmatched. The CDR3 runs to 17 residues. DNA for the CDR3: TGCAGTGCTACCGCGAGGGCTAGCGGGAGTTTAGGGAATGAGCAGTTCTTC. It encodes CSATARASGSLGNEQFF.

This clonotype is categorized as medium-sized. The J gene is TRBJ1-1, the V gene TRBV29-1, with a weak D call TRBD1 (6 bases). Trimming removed 6 bases at V and 1 base at J, with 9 bases between. The germline CDR1 and CDR2 sequences are SQVTM and ANQGSEA. This CDR3 comprises 12 residues. The CDR3 DNA sequence: TGCAGCGTGCCGACAGGGAACACTGAAGCTTTCTTT. Amino acids: CSVPTGNTEAFF.

In its sample, this clonotype was seen a few times. The CDR3 loop reads CASRTQGNEQFF. In DNA, the CDR3 is TGTGCCAGCAGGACACAGGGCAATGAGCAGTTCTTC. The V call is TRBV28, the J call TRBJ2-1; tentatively, D is TRBD1 (6 bases). Germline values: CDR1 MDHEN, CDR2 SYDVKM. The ends were cut back, 6 bases at V and 6 bases at J, with 9 bases in the middle. This CDR3 has 12 residues.

This clonotype is large (0.1 to 1%). V gene TRBV29-1 combines with J gene TRBJ2-7; TRBD2 agrees at 8 bases. V trimming: 6 bases; J trimming: 2 bases; junction bases outside the gene matches: 6. The CDR3 sequence is 13 residues long. CDR1 SQVTM and CDR2 ANQGSEA come from the germline V gene. The CDR3: CSVIAGRAYEQYF. CDR3 nucleotides: TGCAGCGTGATAGCCGGGAGGGCCTACGAGCAGTACTTC.

The rearrangement uses TRBV5-1 and TRBJ2-7; TRBD2 matches 9 bases. CDR1 is SGHRS and CDR2 is YFSETQ in the germline V gene. This CDR3 contains 15 residues. V dropped 1 base and J dropped 5; count of bases not matched to a gene: 7. CDR3 coding DNA: TGCGCCAGCAGCTTGATGTGGGCTAGCGGGGACGAGCAGTACTTC. Protein product: CASSLMWASGDEQYF.